The 24 T cell receptor beta chains presented below share a single source sample, sequenced in a study of cytomegalovirus exposure and HLA in healthy donors. The PCR contained 60 Vbeta and 13 Jbeta primers. The table came from immunoSEQ multiplex PCR; TCRdb's copy has only in-frame clones and leaves some out. The table has 150,000 to 200,000 clones, roughly 77% seen once; the top ten hold under 2%. The specimen sequenced was PBMCs. The receptors were sampled from a woman aged 18-29 years in good health and CMV-seronegative.

The gene calls are TRBV18 and TRBJ1-5; TRBD1 matches at 11 bases. The CDR3 extends over 16 amino acids. Per germline, CDR1 KGHSH and CDR2 LQKENI. V lost 4 bases to trimming and J lost 7 bases; unmatched junction nucleotides: 9. The CDR3 loop reads CASSRGQGAQGQPQHF. As DNA, the CDR3 is TGTGCCAGCTCACGCGGACAGGGGGCGCAGGGGCAGCCCCAGCATTTT.

This clone showed up just a few times. The rearrangement uses TRBV7-2 and TRBJ1-5; 8 bases line up with TRBD1. Losses at the gene ends were 5 bases for V and 6 bases for J; bases not matched to a gene: 6. Germline V gives CDR1 SGHTA, CDR2 FQGNSA. There are 14 residues in the CDR3. The CDR3 loop is CASSQGARGQPQHF. CDR3 nucleotides: TGTGCCAGCAGCCAGGGGGCTCGGGGTCAGCCCCAGCATTTT.

The J gene is TRBJ2-5, the V gene TRBV5-5; D ambiguous. From germline, CDR1 is SGHKS and CDR2 YYEKEE (reference sequence). The CDR3 length is 16 residues. Trimming left V 4 bases short and J 2 bases short, with 18 bases between. In DNA, the CDR3 is TGTGCCAGCAGCATCCTCGCCTGGGCAGCTCAAGAGACCCAGTACTTC. It specifies CASSILAWAAQETQYF. Drawing the rest from reference TRBV5-5 and TRBJ2-5, the complete variable domain is DAGVTQSPTHLIKTRGQQVTLRCSPISGHKSVSWYQQVLGQGPQFIFQYYEKEERGRGNFPDRFSARQFPNYSSELNVNALLLGDSALYLCASSILAWAAQETQYFGPGTRLLVL.

The rearrangement links TRBV28 to TRBJ2-2; 10 positions agree with TRBD2. V gave up 2 bases and J gave up 6 bases; unmatched junction bases: 12. Germline V gene data show CDR1 as MDHEN and CDR2 as SYDVKM. The CDR3 spans 18 residues. CDR3: CASSLPRKMGLASGELFF. As DNA, the CDR3 is TGTGCCAGCAGTTTACCGCGAAAAATGGGACTAGCGTCCGGGGAGCTGTTTTTT.

J is TRBJ1-3 and V is TRBV9, with a tentative D call TRBD1 (6 bases). V lost 0 bases and J lost 0, with 16 bases in between. CDR1 and CDR2 (germline): SGDLS, YYNGEE. CDR3 length equals 18 residues. In DNA form, the CDR3 reads TGTGCCAGCAGCGTAGCTGAGGCAGGGGATGTCTCTGGAAACACCATATATTTT. Translation gives CASSVAEAGDVSGNTIYF.

Only one count was recorded for this clone. A junction boundary mismatches the germline segment, possibly from a read error. The chain couples TRBV5-5 to TRBJ1-4; tentative D call: TRBD1 (6 bases). The CDR3 extends over 15 amino acids. In germline, CDR1 is SGHKS, CDR2 YYEKEE (reference sequence). The CDR3 DNA reads TGTGCCAGCACGCCGCGGACAGCGACTAATGAAAAACTATTTTTT. Translated: CASTPRTATNEKLFF.

The table lists this clone with a few counts. The chain employs TRBV10-3 and TRBJ2-7, with D possibly matching TRBD1 (6 bases). The CDR3 runs to 14 residues. CDR1 ENHRY and CDR2 SYGVKD come from the germline V gene. The ends were cut back, 3 bases at V and 2 bases at J, with 11 bases in the middle. CDR3 loop: CAISEGTGTYEQYF. The CDR3 bases are TGTGCCATCAGTGAAGGAACAGGGACCTACGAGCAGTACTTC.

This clone occurred a few times. An end of the junction differs from the germline gene, which may be a read error. The V gene is TRBV6-1, the J gene TRBJ2-7; 15 nucleotides align to TRBD2. The CDR3 runs to 17 residues. Germline V lookup: CDR1 MNHNS, CDR2 SASEGT. CDR3 loop: CASREGTSGRHSYEQYF. CDR3 in DNA: TGTGCCAGCAGGGAAGGGACTAGCGGGAGGCACTCCTACGAGCAGTACTTC.

This clone came up once. The V and J genes are TRBV29-1 and TRBJ2-1; 9 bases agree with TRBD2. Trimming at V came to 3 bases and at J to 7 bases, leaving 7 bases not matched to a gene. Germline V CDR1 and CDR2: SQVTM, ANQGSEA. The CDR3 has 14 amino acids. CDR3 DNA: TGCAGCGTTGACGGCGGGGGGGCGCGGAATGAGCAGTTCTTC. This encodes CSVDGGGARNEQFF.

V usage is TRBV7-6 and J usage is TRBJ2-1, with TRBD2 as a possible D gene (6 bases). V lost 0 bases and J lost 3, with 9 bases in between. Germline V lookup: CDR1 SGHVS, CDR2 FNYEAQ. The CDR3 runs 15 residues. The CDR3 is CASSLAGAGYNEQFF. CDR3 DNA sequence: TGTGCCAGCAGCTTAGCGGGAGCGGGCTACAATGAGCAGTTCTTC.

V usage is TRBV28 and J usage is TRBJ2-7; tentatively, D is TRBD1 (5 bases). V lost 6 bases to trimming and J lost 1 base, with 13 bases between them. The V gene's germline CDR1 is MDHEN and CDR2 SYDVKM. This CDR3 contains 14 residues. The CDR3 here is CASRFSAGSYEQYF. CDR3 sequence (DNA): TGTGCCAGCAGATTCAGTGCAGGGTCCTACGAGCAGTACTTC. The entire variable domain, with the rest obtained from reference TRBV28 and TRBJ2-7, is as follows: DVKVTQSSRYLVKRTGEKVFLECVQDMDHENMFWYRQDPGLGLRLIYFSYDVKMKEKGDIPEGYSVSREKKERFSLILESASTNQTSMYLCASRFSAGSYEQYFGPGTRLTVT.

The V and J genes are TRBV28 and TRBJ2-1; TRBD2 matches at 12 bases. V lost 3 bases and J lost 7; bases outside the gene matches: 4. The germline V gene encodes CDR1 MDHEN and CDR2 SYDVKM. The CDR3 has 15 amino acids. CDR3 in DNA: TGTGCCAGCAGTTTGTTCACTAGCGGGAGGAATGAGCAGTTCTTC. Translating it yields CASSLFTSGRNEQFF.

The CDR3 region is CASSTWTVYEQYF. CDR3 bases: TGTGCCAGCAGCACTTGGACAGTTTACGAGCAGTACTTC. This chain links TRBV2 with TRBJ2-7; a possible D gene is TRBD1 (6 bases). Germline lookup yields CDR1 SNHLY and CDR2 FYNNEI. The CDR3 is 13 residues long. V gave up 6 bases and J gave up 4 bases, with 13 bases separating them. Variable domain in full (rest from reference TRBV2 and TRBJ2-7): EPEVTQTPSHQVTQMGQEVILRCVPISNHLYFYWYRQILGQKVEFLVSFYNNEISEKSEIFDDQFSVERPDGSNFTLKIRSTKLEDSAMYFCASSTWTVYEQYFGPGTRLTVT.

V gene TRBV10-3 combines with J gene TRBJ2-3, with a tentative D call TRBD2 (5 bases). Deletions cut 0 bases from V and 0 bases from J, with 10 bases between. The length of the CDR3 is 16 residues. Germline values: CDR1 ENHRY, CDR2 SYGVKD. The CDR3 DNA sequence: TGTGCCATCAGTGAGTCTCAGCGGCCTAGCACAGATACGCAGTATTTT. This translates into CAISESQRPSTDTQYF.

This CDR3 is CASSMDGRVPEAFF. In DNA form, the CDR3 reads TGTGCCAGCAGCATGGACGGGAGAGTCCCTGAAGCTTTCTTT. The chain has TRBV9 and TRBJ1-1, with D uncertain. Trimming shortened V by 4 bases and J by 6 bases, and 16 bases separated the two germline ends. Germline V CDR1 and CDR2: SGDLS, YYNGEE. This CDR3 is built from 14 residues.

This clone was detected only a few times. The gene calls are TRBV2 and TRBJ1-3; no definite D call. CDR1 is SNHLY, CDR2 FYNNEI, per germline. The CDR3 extends over 17 amino acids. Trimming took off 6 bases at V and 0 bases at J, with 18 bases between the two ends. CDR3 loop: CASRGRLTSDSGNTIYF. The CDR3 nucleotides are TGTGCCAGCAGGGGCAGGTTAACAAGTGACTCTGGAAACACCATATATTTT.

In regard to this clone: At one end the junction does not follow the germline gene, possibly because of a read error. The chain is built from TRBV28 and TRBJ1-1; 7 bases line up with TRBD1. The CDR3 has 16 residues. Germline loops: CDR1 MDHEN, CDR2 SYDVKM. The CDR3 DNA reads TGTGCCAGCAGCGACCTACAGGGGATTGTCAGGACTGAAGCTCTCTTT. It codes for CASSDLQGIVRTEALF.

A few counts support this clone. One end of the junction varies from germline; a read error may be responsible. The chain has TRBV10-3 and TRBJ2-7; 11 bases match TRBD1. This CDR3 spans 17 amino acids. Germline V gene sequence: CDR1 ENHRY, CDR2 SYGVKD. The CDR3 DNA sequence: TGTGCCAGCAGTGAAGCAGTAAAGGGACAGGGGGCCTACGAGCAGTACTTC. This encodes CASSEAVKGQGAYEQYF.

The V call is TRBV13, the J call TRBJ2-7; tentative D call: TRBD2 (6 bases). V was shortened by 0 bases and J by 2 bases, with 11 bases between the two germline ends. Germline V CDR1 and CDR2: PRHDT, FYEKMQ (reference sequence). CDR3 size: 15 residues. The CDR3 here is CASSLGLAGTYEQYF. The CDR3 DNA sequence: TGTGCCAGCAGCTTAGGACTAGCCGGTACCTACGAGCAGTACTTC. Looking up the rest from reference TRBV13 and TRBJ2-7 gives the full variable domain: AAGVIQSPRHLIKEKRETATLKCYPIPRHDTVYWYQQGPGQDPQFLISFYEKMQSDKGSIPDRFSAQQFSDYHSELNMSSLELGDSALYFCASSLGLAGTYEQYFGPGTRLTVT.

The chain joins TRBV29-1 to TRBJ2-5; tentative D call: TRBD2 (5 bases). The J call may be in error: the DNA end matches TRBJ2-7 better. Germline lookup yields CDR1 SQVTM and CDR2 ANQGSEA. CDR3 length equals 14 residues. This chain's CDR3 is CSVEGAAADYEQYF. The DNA for the CDR3 is TGCAGCGTTGAAGGAGCGGCGGCCGACTACGAGCAGTACTTC.

This chain links TRBV7-9 with TRBJ1-5; a weak D match, TRBD1 (5 bases). Germline CDR1 is SEHNR and CDR2 is FQNEAQ (reference sequence). The CDR3 has 15 amino acids. Trimming took off 5 bases at V and 3 bases at J, with 14 bases between the two ends. CDR3 sequence: CASSPGDSFNQPQHF. For the CDR3, the DNA is TGTGCCAGCAGCCCGGGGGATTCCTTCAATCAGCCCCAGCATTTT.

The V gene is TRBV6-1, the J gene TRBJ1-5, with a tentative D call TRBD1 (6 bases). V was cut by 6 bases and J by 5 bases, with 11 bases left in between. This CDR3 has 13 amino acids. CDR1 MNHNS and CDR2 SASEGT come from the germline V gene. The CDR3 reads CASRYRVDQPQHF. The CDR3 DNA is TGTGCCAGCAGATACAGGGTTGATCAGCCCCAGCATTTT.

The chain couples TRBV6-1 to TRBJ2-1; D perhaps matches TRBD1 (7 bases). The CDR3 covers 16 residues. V was pared by 4 bases and J by 4 bases, with 17 bases between. Germline-derived CDR1 and CDR2 are MNHNS and SASEGT. The CDR3 DNA sequence: TGTGCCAGCAGTGGCGCGGAGGGGACAGTATACAATGAGCAGTTCTTC. It specifies CASSGAEGTVYNEQFF.

This clone was seen once. The rearrangement uses TRBV5-6 and TRBJ1-5, with TRBD1 matching 10 bases. CDR3 length: 15 amino acids. With 4 bases clipped from V and 8 bases from J, the junction kept 9 bases outside the gene matches. Germline-derived CDR1 and CDR2 are SGHDT and YYEEEE. The CDR3 region is CASSTGTGVREPQHF. The CDR3, as DNA: TGTGCCAGCAGCACCGGGACAGGGGTCCGAGAGCCCCAGCATTTT.